Listed below are T cell receptor beta chains from one sample, sequenced in a study of blood T cells in healthy people across ages. TCRdb analysed the 5' RACE reads with MiXCR anew, one entry per CDR3 protein. The sample lists 1.5 million or so distinct CDR3 sequences; about 43% were seen once. Sequenced: blood. The receptors shown here come from a woman under 30 in good health. CDR3s leave out the opening cysteine and the closing phenylalanine or tryptophan. D genes are given only for firm matches.

TRBV7-9	.	TRBJ2-3	AVLQGGKGTDTQY
TRBV7-2	.	.	ASSSRSLGEAEQY
TRBV20-1	.	TRBJ2-7	SSLGQGNTQY
TRBV6-2/TRBV6-3	.	TRBJ2-5	ASVMAWHQETQY
TRBV12-3/TRBV12-4	.	TRBJ1-2	ASSDTGARNGYT
TRBV12-3/TRBV12-4	.	TRBJ1-6	ASSLAGAGTRNSPLH
TRBV12-3/TRBV12-4	.	TRBJ2-1	ASGGRVIHEQF
TRBV10-3	TRBD2	TRBJ2-1	AYPSGSSYNEQF
TRBV5-1	.	.	ASSARGPPYEQY
TRBV11-2	.	TRBJ2-4	ASSSGWQY
TRBV5-1	TRBD1	TRBJ1-2	ASRTGGEGRGYT
TRBV29-1	.	TRBJ1-2	SVEIRENYGYT
TRBV3-1	.	TRBJ2-1	ASRLASKLSNSYNEQF
TRBV19	.	TRBJ2-1	ASSLIGGEQF
TRBV24-1	.	.	ATSDTGGTETQY
TRBV20-1	TRBD1	TRBJ2-7	SAGDRVWEQY
TRBV11-2	TRBD1	TRBJ1-2	ASSERPGQGARGYGYT
TRBV27	.	TRBJ2-7	ASSFSHKPYEQY
TRBV28	.	TRBJ2-1	ASHGEVDYNEQF
TRBV7-8	TRBD2	TRBJ2-2	ASSLAGAGAGGELF
TRBV12-3/TRBV12-4	.	TRBJ1-6	ASTIGGVDSPLH
TRBV7-2	.	TRBJ1-2	ASSLRTINNYGYT
TRBV29-1	.	TRBJ2-3	SVERQGQTDTQY
TRBV6-1	.	TRBJ1-1	ASTHLTPSGVNTEAF
TRBV28	.	TRBJ1-5	ASSYGGKGYNQPQH
TRBV30	.	TRBJ1-3	AWSFTAGNTIY
TRBV12-3/TRBV12-4	.	TRBJ2-3	ASRSSDRASTDTQY
TRBV10-2	.	TRBJ2-5	ASSRLGGETQY